The 17 T cell receptor beta chains listed next were all sequenced from one sample in a study of regulatory T cells in long-lasting Graves disease. Time point defined: newly diagnosed GD, antithyroid drugs for less than 3 months. With RNA extracted from PBMCs as input, the TCR library was made. Arm-PCR of CDR3 regions and iRepertoire HTBI primers were used to build TCR beta libraries. Each CDR3 protein gets one entry after TCRdb re-called the multiplex PCR reads with MiXCR. The sample carries some 560,000 distinct CDR3 sequences, roughly 15% recorded once. A further study also used this sample, focusing on T cells in Graves' hyperthyroidism and ophthalmopathy.

Sequencing was performed on peripheral blood mononuclear cells (PBMCs), taken at new diagnosis, from a patient treated with antithyroid drugs. Receptors were obtained from a woman between 40 and 65 years old with Graves disease.

This clonotype showed up many times. The V gene is TRBV30, the J gene TRBJ1-1, with 8 nucleotides matching TRBD1. The junction had 11 bases not matched to a gene; V was cut back by 2 bases and J by 3 bases. Germline CDR1 GTSNPN, CDR2 SVGIG (reference sequence). The CDR3 is 16 amino acids. The CDR3 here is CAWSPPRTGRDTEAFF. In DNA form, the CDR3 reads TGTGCCTGGAGTCCCCCTCGGACAGGGAGAGACACTGAAGCTTTCTTT.

As concerns this clonotype: Being one base from a much bigger clone, this may be a read error. This chain joins TRBV6-2 or TRBV6-3 and TRBJ1-1; 7 bases line up with TRBD1. The ends lost 7 bases at V and 1 base at J; junction bases unmatched: 18. The CDR3 totals 18 residues. CDR1 and CDR2 from the germline V gene are MNHEY and SVGEGT. The CDR3 coding sequence is TGTGCCAGCACCCGGAGGGGGCTCAGGGGCCTATGGAACACTGAAGCTTTCTTT. It yields the protein CASTRRGLRGLWNTEAFF.

Ten or more counts support this clonotype. The V call is TRBV6-2 or TRBV6-3, the J call TRBJ1-5; D is uncertain. CDR1 is MNHEY, CDR2 SVGEGT, per germline. The V end was cut by 7 bases, the J end by 2 bases, with 9 bases between. The CDR3 has 13 residues. The CDR3 region is CASTPGGNQPQHF. The CDR3 nucleotides read TGTGCCAGCACCCCCGGAGGCAATCAGCCCCAGCATTTT.

This clonotype was seen repeatedly, ten times or more. The chain uses TRBV5-1 and TRBJ1-2; 7 positions match TRBD1. This CDR3 region has 14 residues. Per the germline V gene, CDR1 is SGHRS and CDR2 is YFSETQ. Unmatched junction bases numbered 11, after V lost 7 bases and J lost 5 bases. CDR3 sequence: CASQEIGGSYGYTF. The CDR3 DNA reads as TGCGCCAGCCAGGAAATAGGGGGCTCGTATGGCTACACCTTC.

This clonotype was seen at least ten times. The chain has TRBV10-3 and TRBJ2-3; D may be TRBD2 (5 bases). The closer fit of TRBJ2-5 to the DNA end suggests the J call may be wrong. The CDR3 length is 11 residues. Germline V gene data show CDR1 as ENHRY and CDR2 as SYGVKD. The CDR3 sequence is CAISDEGVQYF. The CDR3 bases are TGTGCCATCAGTGACGAGGGAGTCCAGTACTTC.

This clonotype was seen a few times. The chain joins TRBV6-1 to TRBJ1-5; 7 nucleotides agree with TRBD1. The CDR3 is 13 residues long. CDR1 and CDR2 (germline): MNHNS, SASEGT. The trim removed 8 bases at V and 4 bases at J, leaving 5 bases unmatched. The CDR3 sequence is CASGTDRNQPQHF. CDR3 DNA sequence: TGTGCCAGCGGGACAGACAGAAATCAGCCCCAGCATTTT.

This clonotype showed up many times. This sequence joins TRBV5-5 and TRBJ1-2; 8 bases fit TRBD1. This CDR3 contains 17 residues. Germline values: CDR1 SGHKS, CDR2 YYEKEE (reference sequence). V shed 2 bases, J shed 8 bases, and the junction held 17 bases outside the gene matches. The CDR3 reads CASSLDPTPDRVGGYTF. CDR3 coding DNA: TGTGCCAGCAGCTTAGACCCCACTCCGGACAGGGTAGGCGGCTACACCTTC.

The chain carries TRBV10-3 and TRBJ2-5; no reliable D call. Germline lookup yields CDR1 ENHRY and CDR2 SYGVKD. V lost 5 bases, J lost 5 bases, and 6 bases lay in between. The CDR3 extends over 11 amino acids. CDR3 sequence (DNA): TGTGCCATCAGTACGATGGAGACCCAGTACTTC. Its protein product is CAISTMETQYF.

This clonotype has at least ten counts. At one of its ends the junction is not consistent with the germline gene, which may arise from a read error. This sequence joins TRBV4-1 and TRBJ1-5; D is uncertain. Germline-derived CDR1 and CDR2 are MGHRA and YSYEKL. The length of the CDR3 is 13 residues. Written as DNA, the CDR3 is TGTGCCAGCAGCCAGGACCCGGGGCAGCCCCAGCATTTT. Amino acid sequence: CASSQDPGQPQHF.

The V gene is TRBV4-1, the J gene TRBJ2-6, with D possibly matching TRBD2 (6 bases). The CDR3 spans 18 residues. The V gene's germline CDR1 is MGHRA and CDR2 YSYEKL. Trimming left V 0 bases short and J 1 base short, with 13 bases between. Written as DNA, the CDR3 is TGCGCCAGCAGCCAAGATTGGGGCGGACTATCTGGGGCCAACGTCCTGACTTTC. This sequence encodes CASSQDWGGLSGANVLTF.

The chain carries TRBV7-2 and TRBJ1-2, with D possibly TRBD1 on 5 matching bases. From germline, CDR1 is SGHTA and CDR2 FQGNSA. Trimming stripped 5 bases from V and 4 bases from J, with 17 bases between. This CDR3 region has 15 residues. CDR3 bases: TGTGCCAGCAGCCTCTTGGGGGGGGGTGTCTATGGCTACACCTTC. This encodes CASSLLGGGVYGYTF.

This clonotype was found a few times. This sequence joins TRBV2 and TRBJ2-7; D not certain. Trimming took off 0 bases at V and 1 base at J, with 7 bases between the two ends. Per the germline V gene, CDR1 is SNHLY and CDR2 is FYNNEI. The length of the CDR3 is 14 residues. CDR3 amino acids: CASSEARQSYEQYF. Here the CDR3 DNA reads TGTGCCAGCAGTGAAGCTAGGCAGTCCTACGAGCAGTACTTC.

This clonotype was seen at least ten times. The chain joins TRBV18 to TRBJ1-2, with D possibly matching TRBD1 (6 bases). CDR3 length equals 14 residues. V was shortened by 3 bases and J by 6 bases, with 14 bases between the two germline ends. The germline V gene has CDR1 KGHSH and CDR2 LQKENI. In DNA, the CDR3 is TGTGCCAGCTCACCGCGACAGGTGACCGATGGCTACACCTTC. It translates to CASSPRQVTDGYTF. Supplemented by reference TRBV18 and TRBJ1-2, the full variable domain reads NAGVMQNPRHLVRRRGQEARLRCSPMKGHSHVYWYRQLPEEGLKFMVYLQKENIIDESGMPKERFSAEFPKEGPSILRIQQVVRGDSAAYFCASSPRQVTDGYTFGSGTRLTVV.

This clonotype was seen repeatedly, ten times or more. The rearrangement joins TRBV30 to TRBJ1-1; D is unresolved. CDR3 length equals 12 residues. The V end lost 4 bases, the J end lost 6 bases, and 12 bases lay between the germline ends. Germline V gives CDR1 GTSNPN, CDR2 SVGIG (reference sequence). This CDR3 is CAWTSLRAEAFF. DNA for the CDR3: TGTGCCTGGACCTCCCTTCGCGCTGAAGCTTTCTTT.

This clonotype appeared many times. The rearrangement uses TRBV6-1 and TRBJ2-7; 7 bases align to TRBD2. The CDR3 extends over 16 amino acids. Germline loops: CDR1 MNHNS, CDR2 SASEGT. The junction had 11 bases not matched to a gene; V was cut back by 5 bases and J by 1 base. CDR3 sequence: CASSQDWGRGSYEQYF. The CDR3 DNA is TGTGCCAGCAGTCAGGATTGGGGGAGGGGTTCCTACGAGCAGTACTTC.

This clonotype occurred a few times. The chain couples TRBV10-3 to TRBJ2-7; D not certain. The CDR3 runs to 12 residues. Germline assignment: CDR1 ENHRY and CDR2 SYGVKD. The V and J ends lost 11 bases and 4 bases respectively, with 15 bases between them. The CDR3, as DNA: TGTGCCTATGGGCCTCTTGTATACGAGCAGTACTTC. Translating gives CAYGPLVYEQYF.

This clonotype was detected a few times. This chain uses TRBV7-8 with TRBJ2-7, with D uncertain. This CDR3 contains 15 residues. From germline, CDR1 is SGHVS and CDR2 FQNEAQ. V lost 2 bases and J lost 4, with 15 bases in between. CDR3 bases: TGTGCCAGCAGCTTACGGTCCACACCCCATTACGAGCAGTACTTC. It translates to CASSLRSTPHYEQYF.